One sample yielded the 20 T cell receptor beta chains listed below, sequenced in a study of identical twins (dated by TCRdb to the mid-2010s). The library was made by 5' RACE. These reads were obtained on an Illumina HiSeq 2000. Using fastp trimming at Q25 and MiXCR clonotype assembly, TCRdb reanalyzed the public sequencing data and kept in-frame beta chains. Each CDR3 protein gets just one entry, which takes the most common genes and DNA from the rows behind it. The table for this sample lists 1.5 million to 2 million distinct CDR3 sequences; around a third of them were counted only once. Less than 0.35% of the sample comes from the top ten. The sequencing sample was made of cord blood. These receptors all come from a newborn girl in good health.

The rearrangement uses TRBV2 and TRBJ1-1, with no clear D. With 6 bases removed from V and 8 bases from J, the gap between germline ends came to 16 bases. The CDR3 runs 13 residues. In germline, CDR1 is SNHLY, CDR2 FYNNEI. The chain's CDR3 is CASRWREGPEAFF. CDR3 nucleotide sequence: TGTGCCAGCAGGTGGAGGGAGGGTCCGGAAGCTTTCTTT.

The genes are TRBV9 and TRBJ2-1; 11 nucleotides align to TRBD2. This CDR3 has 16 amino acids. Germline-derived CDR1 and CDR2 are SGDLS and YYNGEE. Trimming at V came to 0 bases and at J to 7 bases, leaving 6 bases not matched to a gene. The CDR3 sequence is CASSVDLAGGWNEQFF. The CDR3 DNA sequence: TGTGCCAGCAGCGTAGACCTAGCGGGGGGTTGGAATGAGCAGTTCTTC.

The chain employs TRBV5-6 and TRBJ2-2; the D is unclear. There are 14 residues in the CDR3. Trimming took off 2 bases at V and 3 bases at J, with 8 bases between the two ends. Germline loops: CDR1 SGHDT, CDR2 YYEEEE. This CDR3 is CASSFLTYTGELFF. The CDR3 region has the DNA TGTGCCAGCAGCTTTCTTACATACACCGGGGAGCTGTTTTTT.

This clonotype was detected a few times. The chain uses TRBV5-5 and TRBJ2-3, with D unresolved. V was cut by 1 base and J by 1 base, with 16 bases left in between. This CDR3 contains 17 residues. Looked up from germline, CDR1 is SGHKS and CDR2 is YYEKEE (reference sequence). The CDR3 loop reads CASSLFSSLLGTDTQYF. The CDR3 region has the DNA TGTGCCAGCAGCTTGTTTAGCTCCCTTTTGGGCACAGATACGCAGTATTTT.

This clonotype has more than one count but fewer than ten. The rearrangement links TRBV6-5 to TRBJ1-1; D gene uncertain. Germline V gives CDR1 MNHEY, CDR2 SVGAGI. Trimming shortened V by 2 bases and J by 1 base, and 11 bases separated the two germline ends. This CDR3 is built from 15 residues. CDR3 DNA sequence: TGTGCCAGCAGTTACAGGGCCTTAGGGAACACTGAAGCTTTCTTT. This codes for CASSYRALGNTEAFF.

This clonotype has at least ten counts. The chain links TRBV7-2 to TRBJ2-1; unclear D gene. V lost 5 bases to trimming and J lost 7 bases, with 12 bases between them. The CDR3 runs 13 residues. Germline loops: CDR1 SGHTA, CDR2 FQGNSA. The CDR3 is CASSAGTSNEQFF. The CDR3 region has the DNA TGTGCCAGCAGCGCTGGCACATCGAATGAGCAGTTCTTC.

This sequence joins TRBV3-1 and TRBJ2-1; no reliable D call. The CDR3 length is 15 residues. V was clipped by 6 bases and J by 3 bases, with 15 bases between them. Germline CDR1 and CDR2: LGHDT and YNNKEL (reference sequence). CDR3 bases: TGTGCCAGCAGGGAACAATATGGGGACTACAATGAGCAGTTCTTC. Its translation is CASREQYGDYNEQFF.

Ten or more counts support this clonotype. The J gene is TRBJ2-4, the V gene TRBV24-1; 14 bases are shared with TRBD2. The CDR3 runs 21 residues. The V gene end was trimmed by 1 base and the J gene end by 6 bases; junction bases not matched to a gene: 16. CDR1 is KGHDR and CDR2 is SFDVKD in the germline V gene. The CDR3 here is CATSDLESAGLAGEWGNIQYF. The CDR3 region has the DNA TGTGCCACCAGTGATTTAGAGTCGGCGGGACTAGCGGGAGAGTGGGGAAACATTCAGTACTTC.

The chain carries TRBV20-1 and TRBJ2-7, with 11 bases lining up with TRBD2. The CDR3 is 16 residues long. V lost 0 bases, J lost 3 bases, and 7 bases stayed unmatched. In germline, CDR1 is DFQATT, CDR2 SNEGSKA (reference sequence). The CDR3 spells CSAREGAGTSGYEQYF. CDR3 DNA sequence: TGCAGTGCTAGAGAAGGTGCGGGGACTAGCGGCTACGAGCAGTACTTC.

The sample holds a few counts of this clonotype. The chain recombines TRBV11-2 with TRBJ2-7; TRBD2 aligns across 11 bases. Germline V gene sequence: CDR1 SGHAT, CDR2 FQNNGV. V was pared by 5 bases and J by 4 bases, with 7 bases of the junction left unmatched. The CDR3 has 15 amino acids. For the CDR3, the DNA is TGTGCCAGCAGCCCTAGAGTAGCGGGAGGGTACGAGCAGTACTTC. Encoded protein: CASSPRVAGGYEQYF.

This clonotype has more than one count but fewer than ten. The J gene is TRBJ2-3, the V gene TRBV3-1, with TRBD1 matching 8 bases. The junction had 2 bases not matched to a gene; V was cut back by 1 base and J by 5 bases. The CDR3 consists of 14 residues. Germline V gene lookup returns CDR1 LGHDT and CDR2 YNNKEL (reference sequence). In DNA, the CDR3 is TGTGCCAGCAGCCAAGGCGACAGGGGAGATACGCAGTATTTT. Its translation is CASSQGDRGDTQYF.

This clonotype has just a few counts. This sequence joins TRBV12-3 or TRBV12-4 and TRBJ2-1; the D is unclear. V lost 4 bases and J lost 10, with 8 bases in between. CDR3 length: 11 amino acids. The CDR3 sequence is CASSYRREQFF. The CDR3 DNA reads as TGTGCCAGCAGTTACAGACGGGAGCAGTTCTTC.

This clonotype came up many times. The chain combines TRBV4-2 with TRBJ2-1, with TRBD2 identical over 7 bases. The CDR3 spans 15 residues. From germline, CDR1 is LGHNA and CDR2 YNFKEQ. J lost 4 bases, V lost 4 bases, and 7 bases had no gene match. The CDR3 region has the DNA TGTGCCAGCAGCCCCCAGCGGGGCCTATACAATGAGCAGTTCTTC. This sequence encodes CASSPQRGLYNEQFF.

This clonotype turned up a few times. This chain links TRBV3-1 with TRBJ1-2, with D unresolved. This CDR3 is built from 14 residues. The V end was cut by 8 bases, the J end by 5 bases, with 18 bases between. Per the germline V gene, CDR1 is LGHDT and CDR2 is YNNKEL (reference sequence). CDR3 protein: CASADSTLDYGYTF. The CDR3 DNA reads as TGTGCCAGCGCGGATTCGACACTGGATTATGGCTACACCTTC.

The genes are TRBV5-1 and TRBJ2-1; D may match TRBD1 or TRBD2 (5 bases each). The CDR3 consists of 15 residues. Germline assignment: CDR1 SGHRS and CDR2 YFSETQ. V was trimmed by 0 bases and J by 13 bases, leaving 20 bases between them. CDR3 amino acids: CASSLGSGLQETQFF. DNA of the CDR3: TGCGCCAGCAGCTTGGGGAGCGGTTTACAGGAGACCCAGTTCTTC.

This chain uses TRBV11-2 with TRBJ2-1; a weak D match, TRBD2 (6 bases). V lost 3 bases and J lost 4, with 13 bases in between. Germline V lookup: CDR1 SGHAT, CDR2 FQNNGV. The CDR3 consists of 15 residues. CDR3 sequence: CASSFSREWYNEQFF. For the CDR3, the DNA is TGTGCCAGCAGCTTTAGCCGGGAGTGGTACAATGAGCAGTTCTTC.

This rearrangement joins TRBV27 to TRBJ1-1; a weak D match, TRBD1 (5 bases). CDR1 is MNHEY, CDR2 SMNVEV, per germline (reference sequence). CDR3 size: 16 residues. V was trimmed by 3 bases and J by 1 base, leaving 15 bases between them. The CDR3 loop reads CASSLVAGMKNTEAFF. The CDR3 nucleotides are TGTGCCAGCAGTTTGGTTGCAGGGATGAAGAACACTGAAGCTTTCTTT.

The CDR3 reads CASSEYVPTGEAFF. In DNA, the CDR3 is TGTGCCAGCAGTGAATATGTCCCGACCGGTGAAGCTTTCTTT. The chain has TRBV25-1 and TRBJ1-1; D uncertain. The CDR3 contains 14 residues. The V end was cut by 0 bases, the J end by 7 bases, with 12 bases between. The germline CDR1 and CDR2 sequences are MGHDK and SYGVNS.

CDR3 protein: CASGRRYGYTF. The CDR3 nucleotides are TGTGCCAGCGGAAGGAGATATGGCTACACCTTC. The V and J genes are TRBV12-3 or TRBV12-4 and TRBJ1-2; no reliable D call. This CDR3 has 11 amino acids. Trimming pared 8 bases from V and 5 bases from J, leaving 9 bases between.

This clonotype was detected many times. The DNA of the CDR3 is TGTGCCACCAGTGGCACAGGGCAAGAGACCCAGTACTTC. As protein: CATSGTGQETQYF. V gene TRBV24-1 combines with J gene TRBJ2-5, with a possible D match to TRBD1 (6 bases). The CDR3 length is 13 residues. Germline values: CDR1 KGHDR, CDR2 SFDVKD. Trimming pared 5 bases from V and 2 bases from J, leaving 8 bases between.